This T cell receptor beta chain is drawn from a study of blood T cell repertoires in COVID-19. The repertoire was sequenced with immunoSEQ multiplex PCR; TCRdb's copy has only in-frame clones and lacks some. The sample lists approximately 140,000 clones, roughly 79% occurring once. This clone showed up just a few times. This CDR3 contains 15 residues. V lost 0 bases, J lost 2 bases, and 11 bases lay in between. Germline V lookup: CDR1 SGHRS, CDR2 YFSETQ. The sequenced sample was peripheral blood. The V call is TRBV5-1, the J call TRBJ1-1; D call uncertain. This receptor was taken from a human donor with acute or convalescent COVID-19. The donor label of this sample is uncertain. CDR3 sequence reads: CASSLASTKNTEAFF. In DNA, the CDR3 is TGCGCCAGCAGCTTGGCCAGCACTAAAAACACTGAAGCTTTCTTT.